The following is a TCR beta chain sequence with its context. In germline, CDR1 is WSHSY, CDR2 SAAADI. J gave up 13 bases and V 7 bases, and 6 bases lay outside the gene matches. The CDR3 consists of 10 residues. This entry belongs to a study of regulatory T cells in long-lasting Graves disease. Overall study: Graves' patients with a new diagnosis had received antithyroid drugs under 3 months.

To make TCR beta libraries, researchers used iRepertoire HTBI primers and Arm-PCR of CDR3 regions. TCRdb reprocessed the multiplex PCR reads via MiXCR and lists one record per CDR3 protein. The sample comprises approximately 460,000 distinct CDR3 sequences, about a sixth of which are singletons, and around 10% rests with the top ten. Regarding time point: newly diagnosed GD, antithyroid drugs for less than 3 months. There was RNA extracted from PBMCs, and the TCR library was made from it. In this cohort, patients came from an endocrinology department located in Xi'an, China. These data also featured in a second study, about T cells in Graves' hyperthyroidism and ophthalmopathy.

This TCR was sampled from a woman aged 25-40 years with Graves disease. The V gene is TRBV10-2, the J gene TRBJ2-7; TRBD1 agrees at 8 bases. The sample in question was peripheral blood mononuclear cells (PBMCs), obtained at new diagnosis, from a patient treated with antithyroid drugs. The CDR3 DNA follows: TGCGCCAGCATGATGGACAGGGTCTACTTC. It codes for CASMMDRVYF.